This T cell receptor beta chain was sequenced for a study of PD-L1 blockade in urothelial cancer. Study-wide background: Once treatment had started, blood was analyzed at 3 weeks (second dose) and again at 6 weeks.

Trimming removed 5 bases at V and 9 bases at J, with 17 bases between. CDR3 length: 14 amino acids. Germline V gives CDR1 SNHLY, CDR2 FYNNEI. Study conclusions and caveats: When pretreatment blood TCR clonality was below the median, it predicted better survival.

The sample holds a few counts of this clone. Antigen unknown. Assay: immunoSEQ multiplex PCR; the TCRdb copy retains only in-frame clones and omits some. The sample includes 70,000 to 90,000 clones, about 80% of them seen just once. The TCR originated in a man between 70 and 80 years old with urothelial cancer. The specimen was PBMCs, collected around atezolizumab (anti-PD-L1) treatment. This rearrangement joins TRBV2 to TRBJ2-1; tentatively, D is TRBD1 (6 bases). DNA for the CDR3: TGTGCCAGCAGTACCCGGACAGCCGACGGTGAGCAGTTCTTC. Protein: CASSTRTADGEQFF. The variable domain in full, with the rest retrieved from reference TRBV2 and TRBJ2-1, is EPEVTQTPSHQVTQMGQEVILRCVPISNHLYFYWYRQILGQKVEFLVSFYNNEISEKSEIFDDQFSVERPDGSNFTLKIRSTKLEDSAMYFCASSTRTADGEQFFGPGTRLTVL.